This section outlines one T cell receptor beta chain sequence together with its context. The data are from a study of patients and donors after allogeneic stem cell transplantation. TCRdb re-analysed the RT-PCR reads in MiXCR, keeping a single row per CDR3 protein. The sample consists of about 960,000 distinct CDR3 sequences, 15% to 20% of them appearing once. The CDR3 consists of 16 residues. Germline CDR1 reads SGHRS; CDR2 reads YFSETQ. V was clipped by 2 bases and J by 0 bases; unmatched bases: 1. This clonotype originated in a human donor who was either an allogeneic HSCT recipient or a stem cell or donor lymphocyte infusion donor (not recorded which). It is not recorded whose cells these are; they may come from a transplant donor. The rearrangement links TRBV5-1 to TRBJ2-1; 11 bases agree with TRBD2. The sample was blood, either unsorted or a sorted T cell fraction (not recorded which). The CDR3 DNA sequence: TGCGCCAGCAGCTTCACTAGCGGGAGCTCCTACAATGAGCAGTTCTTC. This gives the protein CASSFTSGSSYNEQFF.